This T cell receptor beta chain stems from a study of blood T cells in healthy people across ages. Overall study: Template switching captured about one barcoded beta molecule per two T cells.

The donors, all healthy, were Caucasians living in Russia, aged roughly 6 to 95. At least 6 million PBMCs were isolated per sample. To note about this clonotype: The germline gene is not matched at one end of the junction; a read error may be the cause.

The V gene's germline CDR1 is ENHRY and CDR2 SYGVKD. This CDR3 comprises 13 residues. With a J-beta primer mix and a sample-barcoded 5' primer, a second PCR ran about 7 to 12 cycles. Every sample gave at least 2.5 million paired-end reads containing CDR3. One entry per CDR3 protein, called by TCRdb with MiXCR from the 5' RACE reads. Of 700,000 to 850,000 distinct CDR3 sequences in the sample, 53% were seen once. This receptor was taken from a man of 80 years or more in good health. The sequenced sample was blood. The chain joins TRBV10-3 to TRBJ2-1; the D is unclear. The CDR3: CAILTDANNGQFF. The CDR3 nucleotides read TGTGCCATCTTGACCGACGCTAACAATGGGCAGTTCTTC.